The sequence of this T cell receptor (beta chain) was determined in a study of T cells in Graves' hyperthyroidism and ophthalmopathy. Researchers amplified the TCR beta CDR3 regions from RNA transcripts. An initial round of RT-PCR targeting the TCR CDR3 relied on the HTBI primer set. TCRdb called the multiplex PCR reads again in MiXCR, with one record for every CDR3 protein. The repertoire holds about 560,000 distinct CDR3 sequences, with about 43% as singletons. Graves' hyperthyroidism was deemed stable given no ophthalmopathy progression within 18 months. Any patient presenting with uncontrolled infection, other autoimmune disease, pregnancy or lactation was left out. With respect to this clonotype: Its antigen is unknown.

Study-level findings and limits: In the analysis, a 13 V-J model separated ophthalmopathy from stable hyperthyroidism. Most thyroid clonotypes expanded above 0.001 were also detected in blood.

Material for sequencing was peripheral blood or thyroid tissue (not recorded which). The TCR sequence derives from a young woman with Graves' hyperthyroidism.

The CDR3 here is CASSPDQAGNQPQHF. CDR3 in DNA: TGTGCCAGCAGTCCCGACCAGGCGGGCAATCAGCCCCAGCATTTT. V gene TRBV7-9 combines with J gene TRBJ1-5; D not certain. This CDR3 spans 15 amino acids. CDR1 is SEHNR, CDR2 FQNEAQ, per germline (reference sequence). Trimming took 6 bases from V and 2 from J, leaving 14 bases between them.